This TCR beta chain was sequenced for a study of T cell changes during pregnancy in multiple sclerosis. TCRdb keeps only in-frame clones here, not all; method: immunoSEQ multiplex PCR. The sample records approximately 54,000 clones, 80% to 95% being singletons. The CDR3 has 15 amino acids. Germline trimming cut 6 bases from V and 5 bases from J; bases unmatched to any gene: 8. CDR1 and CDR2 from the germline V gene are LNHDA and SQIVND (reference sequence). The gene calls are TRBV19 and TRBJ2-7; 12 bases map to TRBD1. The sequencing used peripheral blood, collected after pregnancy. This TCR derives from a female donor in good health, enrolled as a control in a pregnancy study. The CDR3 is CASSRAGTGGHEQYF. DNA of the CDR3: TGTGCCAGTAGCCGAGCTGGGACAGGGGGCCACGAGCAGTACTTC.